These 23 T cell receptor beta chains were sequenced from one sample in a study of a mutant IDH1 vaccine in newly diagnosed glioma. The assay was immunoSEQ multiplex PCR, and TCRdb's table has in-frame clones only and misses some. The sample lists around 78,000 clones; 91% were seen once. Described time point: week 5, during vaccination. Every single dose of the vaccine, 300 ug of mutant IDH1 20-mer peptide, came with topical imiquimod. No antigen has been assigned to these receptors. The material was PBMCs, obtained from a glioma patient whose treatment included an IDH1 peptide vaccine. The source of these receptors is a woman between 45 and 65 years old with glioma.

The rearrangement joins TRBV6-4 to TRBJ2-5; D is undetermined. The V end was cut by 3 bases, the J end by 5 bases, with 16 bases between. Germline V gives CDR1 MRHNA, CDR2 SNTAGT. This CDR3 comprises 15 residues. CDR3 DNA sequence: TGTGCCAGCAGTGAAAGGAATGGAGTCGTGGAGACCCAGTACTTC. Amino acid sequence: CASSERNGVVETQYF.

CDR3 nucleotide sequence: TGCGCCAGCAGCTTCATGGGGCAGCACGGGTCCGGGGCTTTCTTT. Its translation: CASSFMGQHGSGAFF. This chain joins TRBV5-1 and TRBJ1-1, with D perhaps matching TRBD1 (5 bases). Trimming pared 2 bases from V and 11 bases from J, leaving 22 bases between. This CDR3 has 15 residues. CDR1 and CDR2 (germline): SGHRS, YFSETQ.

This clone appeared once. This chain links TRBV7-2 with TRBJ2-2; D unresolved. Germline lookup yields CDR1 SGHTA and CDR2 FQGNSA. The ends were cut back, 6 bases at V and 2 bases at J, with 7 bases in the middle. This CDR3 is built from 13 residues. The CDR3 sequence: CASRLINTGELFF. The CDR3 DNA follows: TGTGCCAGCAGACTGATAAACACCGGGGAGCTGTTTTTT.

This sequence joins TRBV9 and TRBJ2-5; perhaps TRBD1 as D (6 bases). The CDR3 covers 14 residues. V lost 0 bases to trimming and J lost 5 bases, with 11 bases between them. Germline values: CDR1 SGDLS, CDR2 YYNGEE. The CDR3 nucleotides are TGTGCCAGCAGCGTAGTGGGGCAGGGGGAGACCCAGTACTTC. It encodes CASSVVGQGETQYF.

This CDR3 reads CASSLRLAYNEQFF. The CDR3, as DNA: TGTGCCAGCAGCTTAAGACTAGCGTACAATGAGCAGTTCTTC. V and J are TRBV7-2 and TRBJ2-1; 8 bases fit TRBD2. The CDR3 consists of 14 residues. CDR1 is SGHTA, CDR2 FQGNSA, per germline. V trimming: 2 bases; J trimming: 4 bases; junction bases outside the gene matches: 1.

The V gene is TRBV2, the J gene TRBJ2-7, with 9 bases aligning to TRBD1. J lost 5 bases, V lost 10 bases, and 9 bases had no gene match. The CDR3 has 13 residues. The germline V gene encodes CDR1 SNHLY and CDR2 FYNNEI. This chain's CDR3 is CAKGTGLRNEQYF. CDR3 sequence (DNA): TGTGCCAAGGGGACAGGGTTGCGCAACGAGCAGTACTTC. Complete variable domain (other parts from reference TRBV2 and TRBJ2-7): EPEVTQTPSHQVTQMGQEVILRCVPISNHLYFYWYRQILGQKVEFLVSFYNNEISEKSEIFDDQFSVERPDGSNFTLKIRSTKLEDSAMYFCAKGTGLRNEQYFGPGTRLTVT.

The chain is built from TRBV5-1 and TRBJ2-1, with 7 bases fitting TRBD2. This CDR3 has 14 amino acids. Trimming removed 4 bases from V and 5 bases from J; junction bases left unmatched: 6. Germline V gene data show CDR1 as SGHRS and CDR2 as YFSETQ. The CDR3 region has the DNA TGCGCCAGCAGCCTTAGCGGGTCAAACAATGAGCAGTTCTTC. Protein product: CASSLSGSNNEQFF.

The chain employs TRBV6-5 and TRBJ2-3; no definite D call. The CDR3 consists of 14 residues. Trimming took off 6 bases at V and 1 base at J, with 11 bases between the two ends. Germline values: CDR1 MNHEY, CDR2 SVGAGI. The CDR3 coding sequence is TGTGCCAGCAGCCCTTCGGTTGGCACAGATACGCAGTATTTT. Its translation is CASSPSVGTDTQYF.

This chain uses TRBV20-1 with TRBJ2-2; D is uncertain. Looked up from germline, CDR1 is DFQATT and CDR2 is SNEGSKA (reference sequence). The CDR3 covers 11 residues. V lost 5 bases and J 5 bases, leaving 6 bases between the germline ends. The DNA for the CDR3 is TGCAGTGCTCCTATGACCGGGGAGCTGTTTTTT. Its protein product is CSAPMTGELFF.

This chain links TRBV7-9 with TRBJ1-1, with D unclear. CDR3 length equals 14 residues. The germline CDR1 and CDR2 sequences are SEHNR and FQNEAQ (reference sequence). Trimming removed 4 bases at V and 5 bases at J, with 14 bases between. This CDR3 is CASSSHSGLTEAFF. The CDR3 nucleotides are TGTGCCAGCAGCTCCCACTCCGGGTTAACTGAAGCTTTCTTT.

The chain links TRBV10-1 to TRBJ1-1; no clear D. This CDR3 spans 13 amino acids. Germline CDR1 is WNHNN and CDR2 is SYGVQD (reference sequence). Trimming stripped 4 bases from V and 1 base from J, with 7 bases between. DNA for the CDR3: TGCGCCAGCAGTGCTAGTCAGAACACTGAAGCTTTCTTT. This sequence encodes CASSASQNTEAFF.

This rearrangement joins TRBV18 to TRBJ2-5; no reliable D call. The CDR3 sequence is 13 residues long. Trimming took 0 bases from V and 5 from J, leaving 7 bases between them. Germline values: CDR1 KGHSH, CDR2 LQKENI. CDR3 protein: CASSPPGKETQYF. CDR3 nucleotide sequence: TGTGCCAGCTCACCACCAGGGAAGGAGACCCAGTACTTC.

The chain recombines TRBV19 with TRBJ2-1; maybe TRBD2 (5 bases). Germline CDR1 is LNHDA and CDR2 is SQIVND (reference sequence). V dropped 5 bases and J dropped 2 bases, with 10 bases sitting between them. CDR3 length: 14 amino acids. CDR3 DNA: TGTGCCAGTAGTCCCCCCGGGACCTACAATGAGCAGTTCTTC. It yields the protein CASSPPGTYNEQFF.

CDR3 region: CASSPRGMNTEAFF. The CDR3 nucleotides are TGCGCCAGCAGCCCCCGAGGCATGAACACTGAAGCTTTCTTT. The chain recombines TRBV4-1 with TRBJ1-1; D call uncertain. CDR3 length: 14 residues. V shed 4 bases and J shed 0 bases, with 9 bases lying between them. CDR1 is MGHRA, CDR2 YSYEKL, per germline.

The gene calls are TRBV10-2 and TRBJ1-1, with a weak D call TRBD1 (5 bases). Per germline, CDR1 WSHSY and CDR2 SAAADI. Trimming stripped 2 bases from V and 5 bases from J, with 9 bases between. This CDR3 has 13 residues. Written as DNA, the CDR3 is TGCGCCAGCAGTGAGCAGGGTCTTACTGAAGCTTTCTTT. Translating it yields CASSEQGLTEAFF.

The chain combines TRBV2 with TRBJ2-1; 12 nucleotides align to TRBD2. CDR3 length: 15 residues. V shed 6 bases and J 6 bases; nucleotides not matched to a gene: 6. Germline V lookup: CDR1 SNHLY, CDR2 FYNNEI. DNA of the CDR3: TGTGCCAGCAGGCAGACTAGCGGGAGTCCCAATGAGCAGTTCTTC. Protein: CASRQTSGSPNEQFF.

The chain joins TRBV5-6 to TRBJ2-1; 7 positions agree with TRBD2. This CDR3 has 15 residues. The V gene's germline CDR1 is SGHDT and CDR2 YYEEEE. Trimming removed 2 bases from V and 5 bases from J; junction bases left unmatched: 7. CDR3 sequence reads: CASSFWEGLDNEQFF. CDR3 coding DNA: TGTGCCAGCAGCTTCTGGGAGGGCCTGGACAATGAGCAGTTCTTC.

This chain connects TRBV4-1 to TRBJ2-2; 8 bases are shared with TRBD1. The CDR3 has 15 residues. CDR1 and CDR2 (germline): MGHRA, YSYEKL. The trim removed 6 bases at V and 7 bases at J, leaving 10 bases unmatched. The CDR3 protein is CASRNTGGVDGELFF. The CDR3 DNA is TGCGCCAGCAGGAACACAGGGGGTGTTGACGGGGAGCTGTTTTTT.

The chain uses TRBV7-3 and TRBJ2-6; unclear D gene. The CDR3 runs to 15 residues. Deletions cut 5 bases from V and 0 bases from J, with 8 bases between. Looked up from germline, CDR1 is SGHTA and CDR2 is FQGTGA. CDR3 DNA sequence: TGTGCCAGCAGCCTCGGCCCCTCTGGGGCCAACGTCCTGACTTTC. It translates to CASSLGPSGANVLTF.

The CDR3 DNA reads as TGTGCCAGCAGGGGGGTAGACTCTTCCCTCGAGCAGTACTTC. This translates into CASRGVDSSLEQYF. J is TRBJ2-5 and V is TRBV2, with D perhaps TRBD1 or TRBD2 (5 bases each). The end of the DNA fits TRBJ2-7 better, so the J call may be wrong. Germline V gene lookup returns CDR1 SNHLY and CDR2 FYNNEI. The CDR3 has 14 residues.

V usage is TRBV7-8 and J usage is TRBJ2-3, with D possibly TRBD2 on 6 matching bases. This CDR3 comprises 17 residues. Germline CDR1 and CDR2: SGHVS and FQNEAQ. Trimming took off 4 bases at V and 9 bases at J, with 26 bases between the two ends. CDR3 DNA: TGTGCCAGCAGCTCGCTCCTGGGGACTGGAGTCCTCGGAACGCAGTATTTT. Amino acids: CASSSLLGTGVLGTQYF.

The V call is TRBV5-5, the J call TRBJ1-2, with a tentative D call TRBD1 (5 bases). The germline CDR1 and CDR2 sequences are SGHKS and YYEKEE (reference sequence). The CDR3 loop spans 15 amino acids. The V end was cut by 3 bases, the J end by 1 base, with 13 bases between. This CDR3 reads CASSSGGLHNYGYTF. The CDR3 bases are TGTGCCAGCAGCTCGGGGGGACTACATAACTATGGCTACACCTTC.

This chain links TRBV5-1 with TRBJ2-1; maybe TRBD2 (6 bases). Deletions cut 4 bases from V and 5 bases from J, with 22 bases between. The germline gives CDR1 SGHRS, CDR2 YFSETQ. The CDR3 runs 17 residues. CDR3: CASSTRQTSPPDNEQFF. CDR3 sequence (DNA): TGCGCCAGCAGCACACGACAGACTAGTCCCCCTGACAATGAGCAGTTCTTC.